These 17 T cell receptor beta chains were sequenced from one sample in a study of response to subunit inactivated influenza vaccine. In TCRdb, the RT-PCR reads were re-called with MiXCR into one record per CDR3 protein. The data contain hundreds of thousands of distinct CDR3 sequences, about 25% of them singletons. Sequencing was performed on CD4+ T cells sorted from PBMCs, taken approximately 5 days after vaccination. The receptors here all came from a man in his fifties who received an inactivated influenza vaccine.

The chain couples TRBV14 to TRBJ2-2, with 10 bases that match TRBD1. The V and J ends lost 4 bases and 4 bases, in that order; junction bases with no gene match: 6. Looked up from germline, CDR1 is SGHDN and CDR2 is FVKESK. The CDR3 has 16 amino acids. The CDR3 reads CASSRQGAEVTGELFF. The CDR3 DNA follows: TGTGCCAGCAGCCGACAGGGGGCGGAGGTCACCGGGGAGCTGTTTTTT.

The rearrangement uses TRBV18 and TRBJ2-1; 8 nucleotides match TRBD1. CDR1 KGHSH and CDR2 LQKENI come from the germline V gene. V lost 7 bases, J lost 4 bases, and 6 bases stayed unmatched. This CDR3 spans 14 amino acids. CDR3 DNA sequence: TGTGCCAGCTACAGGGACAGGAGTTACAATGAGCAGTTCTTC. This sequence encodes CASYRDRSYNEQFF.

This clonotype turned up a few times. This chain connects TRBV29-1 to TRBJ2-5; 9 nucleotides match TRBD1. The V and J ends lost 6 bases and 5 bases, in that order; junction bases with no gene match: 4. Per germline, CDR1 SQVTM and CDR2 ANQGSEA. This CDR3 is 12 amino acids long. CDR3 DNA sequence: TGCAGCGTCGGACAGGGGAGGGAGACCCAGTACTTC. Translating gives CSVGQGRETQYF.

V is TRBV24-1 and J is TRBJ2-1; the match to TRBD2 covers 8 bases. Germline trimming cut 7 bases from V and 8 bases from J; bases unmatched to any gene: 9. Germline assignment: CDR1 KGHDR and CDR2 SFDVKD. The CDR3 totals 14 residues. The CDR3 is CATRGGGLGDEQFF. The CDR3 bases are TGTGCCACCAGAGGGGGGGGACTAGGGGATGAGCAGTTCTTC.

A few counts support this clonotype. This chain uses TRBV28 with TRBJ2-7; D is unresolved. The CDR3 length is 13 residues. The germline gives CDR1 MDHEN, CDR2 SYDVKM. The V end was cut by 8 bases, the J end by 3 bases, with 14 bases between. The CDR3 protein is CASQPELRYEQYF. In DNA form, the CDR3 reads TGTGCCAGCCAACCCGAACTTCGCTACGAGCAGTACTTC.

The chain uses TRBV12-3 or TRBV12-4 and TRBJ2-2, with D hard to call. V was cut by 8 bases and J by 6 bases, with 10 bases left in between. The CDR3 consists of 12 residues. The CDR3 here is CASRVGPGELFF. DNA for the CDR3: TGTGCCAGCCGGGTCGGGCCCGGGGAGCTGTTTTTT.

In its sample, this clonotype was seen a few times. This chain connects TRBV7-2 to TRBJ2-3, with no clear D. Trimming shortened V by 5 bases and J by 4 bases, and 10 bases separated the two germline ends. The CDR3 totals 13 residues. Germline loops: CDR1 SGHTA, CDR2 FQGNSA. CDR3 sequence reads: CASSQSSPDTQYF. DNA of the CDR3: TGTGCCAGCAGCCAATCCTCCCCAGATACGCAGTATTTT.

The chain is built from TRBV29-1 and TRBJ2-2; weak D call: TRBD1 (6 bases). CDR1 is SQVTM and CDR2 is ANQGSEA in the germline V gene. This CDR3 spans 14 amino acids. Trimming pared 6 bases from V and 0 bases from J, leaving 11 bases between. The CDR3 protein is CSVDQGSNTGELFF. Written as DNA, the CDR3 is TGCAGCGTAGATCAGGGGTCGAACACCGGGGAGCTGTTTTTT.

The chain joins TRBV10-3 to TRBJ2-1, with unresolved D. CDR1 is ENHRY, CDR2 SYGVKD, per germline. The CDR3 has 15 residues. The ends were cut back, 0 bases at V and 0 bases at J, with 6 bases in the middle. The CDR3 is CAISESSGSYNEQFF. For the CDR3, the DNA is TGTGCCATCAGTGAGTCCAGTGGCTCCTACAATGAGCAGTTCTTC.

For the CDR3, the DNA is TGCAGTGCTAGAGATAGGATGGCTAGCGGGATAATCTACGAGCAGTACTTC. It specifies CSARDRMASGIIYEQYF. The rearrangement uses TRBV20-1 and TRBJ2-7; 9 bases agree with TRBD2. The CDR3 sequence is 17 residues long. Trimming removed 0 bases from V and 3 bases from J; junction bases left unmatched: 12. The V gene's germline CDR1 is DFQATT and CDR2 SNEGSKA (reference sequence).

The chain combines TRBV7-2 with TRBJ2-7; 7 bases match TRBD1. The CDR3 has 15 residues. Per germline, CDR1 SGHTA and CDR2 FQGNSA. V gave up 4 bases and J gave up 4 bases; unmatched junction bases: 10. The CDR3 region is CASSSRDSRLYEQYF. The CDR3 nucleotides read TGTGCCAGCAGCTCCCGGGACAGCCGGTTGTACGAGCAGTACTTC. Variable domain in full (rest from reference TRBV7-2 and TRBJ2-7): GAGVSQSPSNKVTEKGKDVELRCDPISGHTALYWYRQSLGQGLEFLIYFQGNSAPDKSGLPSDRFSAERTGGSVSTLTIQRTQQEDSAVYLCASSSRDSRLYEQYFGPGTRLTVT.

The V call is TRBV29-1, the J call TRBJ1-2, with TRBD1 identical over 9 bases. V was pared by 5 bases and J by 6 bases, with 4 bases of the junction left unmatched. The CDR3 has 12 amino acids. Germline-derived CDR1 and CDR2 are SQVTM and ANQGSEA. CDR3 residues: CSVKTGGDGYTF. The CDR3, as DNA: TGCAGCGTTAAGACAGGGGGTGATGGCTACACCTTC.

The J gene is TRBJ2-7, the V gene TRBV20-1, with 10 bases identical to TRBD1. Germline loops: CDR1 DFQATT, CDR2 SNEGSKA (reference sequence). The CDR3 has 18 residues. Trimming removed 3 bases from V and 0 bases from J; junction bases left unmatched: 14. The CDR3 sequence is CSARRDRGLVSYSYEQYF. The DNA for the CDR3 is TGCAGTGCTAGGCGAGACAGGGGGCTAGTAAGCTACTCCTACGAGCAGTACTTC.

The gene calls are TRBV11-2 and TRBJ1-1; D remains ambiguous. V was trimmed by 3 bases and J by 3 bases, leaving 8 bases between them. The CDR3 totals 13 residues. Germline V gene data show CDR1 as SGHAT and CDR2 as FQNNGV. The CDR3 DNA is TGTGCCAGCAGCTTCGGGAAGGACACTGAAGCTTTCTTT. The encoded protein is CASSFGKDTEAFF. Looking up the rest from reference TRBV11-2 and TRBJ1-1 gives the full variable domain: EAGVAQSPRYKIIEKRQSVAFWCNPISGHATLYWYQQILGQGPKLLIQFQNNGVVDDSQLPKDRFSAERLKGVDSTLKIQPAKLEDSAVYLCASSFGKDTEAFFGQGTRLTVV.

The gene calls are TRBV30 and TRBJ2-4; TRBD2 might be the D (5 bases). This CDR3 is built from 16 residues. V was trimmed by 1 base and J by 1 base, leaving 14 bases between them. CDR1 and CDR2 from the germline V gene are GTSNPN and SVGIG (reference sequence). The CDR3 DNA sequence: TGTGCCTGGAGTGCTGGACTGATTATGGCCAAAAACATTCAGTACTTC. Its protein is CAWSAGLIMAKNIQYF.

CDR3 residues: CASSLVFSGNTGELFF. The CDR3 coding sequence is TGTGCCAGCAGCTTAGTTTTTAGCGGGAACACCGGGGAGCTGTTTTTT. This chain connects TRBV7-2 to TRBJ2-2; perhaps TRBD2 as D (6 bases). Trimming pared 1 base from V and 1 base from J, leaving 10 bases between. CDR1 SGHTA and CDR2 FQGNSA come from the germline V gene. The CDR3 spans 16 residues.

This clonotype was detected once. The chain employs TRBV20-1 and TRBJ2-7; unclear D gene. Germline V gives CDR1 DFQATT, CDR2 SNEGSKA (reference sequence). The V end was cut by 6 bases, the J end by 2 bases, with 14 bases between. The CDR3 spans 13 residues. The CDR3: CSAEDSTPYEQYF. The CDR3 DNA follows: TGCAGTGCGGAAGACTCGACCCCCTACGAGCAGTACTTC.